A single T cell receptor beta chain is shown here with its context. Its antigen is as yet unknown. This sample was taken from a study of tumor and adjacent non-tumor tissue in lung cancer. Study-wide background: Aged about 31 to 76 years, patients included about 11 men and 5 women with stage I to III disease. Study findings and constraints: Patients with more diverse tumor TCRs had worse survival. Tumor repertoires had a smaller top 100 clone share than normal lung.

CDR3 length: 16 residues. CDR1 and CDR2 (germline): SQVTM, ANQGSEA. The V gene lost 0 bases and the J gene lost 0 bases, with 12 bases spanning the gap. The library came from three nested PCR rounds adapted from ARM-PCR protocols. MiXCR, applied by TCRdb to the multiplex PCR reads, yields one record per CDR3 protein. The data hold fewer than 150,000 distinct CDR3 sequences, with roughly 70% observed a single time. RNA was extracted from bulk tissue without any cell sorting. Sequences were obtained from lung tumor tissue. This rearrangement joins TRBV29-1 to TRBJ2-1; no firm D call. This receptor was obtained from a man in his sixties with small cell lung cancer. Written as DNA, the CDR3 is TGCAGCGTTGAAGAACAACGGGCGAGCTCCTACAATGAGCAGTTCTTC. This gives the protein CSVEEQRASSYNEQFF.